A single sample is the source of the 30 T cell receptor beta chains below, sequenced in a study of beta chain features in type 1 diabetes. Study-level findings and limits: Across all four CD4+ subsets, people with type 1 diabetes showed modestly shorter TCRB CDR3s.

These receptors' targets are unknown. Every isolated RNA sample was fully reverse transcribed, so sequencing captured expressed TCRB transcripts. The method was immunoSEQ multiplex PCR; TCRdb's version includes in-frame clones alone and lacks a portion of them. The data hold 120,000 or so clones, with around 15% observed a single time. The sequencing sample was made of central memory CD4+ T cells from blood. The receptors were sampled from a man between 18 and 29 years old with type 1 diabetes.

The V call is TRBV5-1, the J call TRBJ2-3; D call uncertain. V gave up 0 bases and J gave up 0 bases, with 8 bases separating them. Germline V gene lookup returns CDR1 SGHRS and CDR2 YFSETQ. The CDR3 is 15 residues long. CDR3 DNA sequence: TGCGCCAGCAGCTTGGAGACCCCCAGCACAGATACGCAGTATTTT. As protein: CASSLETPSTDTQYF.

This rearrangement joins TRBV18 to TRBJ2-1; 10 bases agree with TRBD1. The germline V gene has CDR1 KGHSH and CDR2 LQKENI. V was pared by 4 bases and J by 6 bases, with 6 bases of the junction left unmatched. The CDR3 sequence is 15 residues long. This CDR3 reads CASSRATGGFNEQFF. The DNA for the CDR3 is TGTGCCAGCTCACGAGCGACAGGGGGCTTCAATGAGCAGTTCTTC.

This clone showed up just a few times. The chain couples TRBV9 to TRBJ1-5, with 7 bases matching TRBD1. Germline values: CDR1 SGDLS, CDR2 YYNGEE. CDR3 length equals 14 residues. The ends lost 7 bases at V and 2 bases at J; junction bases unmatched: 6. Here the CDR3 reads CASLRGLGNQPQHF. CDR3 nucleotides: TGTGCCAGCTTGAGGGGGCTTGGCAATCAGCCCCAGCATTTT.

The chain recombines TRBV6-5 with TRBJ2-5, with TRBD1 as a possible D gene (6 bases). The CDR3 extends over 14 amino acids. Germline lookup yields CDR1 MNHEY and CDR2 SVGAGI. V shed 6 bases and J shed 2 bases, with 13 bases lying between them. The CDR3 nucleotides read TGTGCCAGCAGCCGGGACACCACTCAAGAGACCCAGTACTTC. This codes for CASSRDTTQETQYF.

The CDR3 spells CASSQDLSLAKNIQYF. The CDR3 region has the DNA TGCGCCAGCAGCCAAGATCTTTCCTTAGCCAAAAACATTCAGTACTTC. The chain employs TRBV4-3 and TRBJ2-4; D ambiguous. The germline V gene has CDR1 LGHNA and CDR2 YSLEER. The CDR3 spans 16 residues. V was clipped by 0 bases and J by 0 bases, with 9 bases between them.

Worth noting for this clone: An end of the junction does not agree with germline; a read error may underlie this. The genes are TRBV13 and TRBJ2-7; 7 bases are a match to TRBD2. This CDR3 has 16 residues. In germline, CDR1 is PRHDT, CDR2 FYEKMQ (reference sequence). The chain's CDR3 is CACRPTLAGASYEQYF. The CDR3 DNA reads as TGTGCCTGCAGACCAACCTTAGCGGGCGCGTCCTACGAGCAGTACTTC.

The table lists this clone with a few counts. This chain links TRBV27 with TRBJ2-6; D tentatively fits TRBD1 or TRBD2 (5 bases each). The germline V and J ends were trimmed by 5 bases and 0 bases, with 17 bases remaining between them. The CDR3 loop spans 18 amino acids. CDR1 MNHEY and CDR2 SMNVEV come from the germline V gene (reference sequence). The CDR3 loop is CASSPSPGRISGANVLTF. The CDR3 DNA follows: TGTGCCAGCAGTCCCTCCCCGGGACGGATCTCTGGGGCCAACGTCCTGACTTTC.

In this sample, this clone turned up a few times. The V call is TRBV7-9, the J call TRBJ1-2, with D hard to call. Germline CDR1 reads SEHNR; CDR2 reads FQNEAQ (reference sequence). The CDR3 is 14 amino acids. V lost 5 bases to trimming and J lost 5 bases, with 15 bases between them. In DNA form, the CDR3 reads TGTGCCAGCAGCCTAGAGGGCTTGTTTTATGGCTACACCTTC. Amino acid sequence: CASSLEGLFYGYTF.

This clone has just a few counts. The chain joins TRBV30 to TRBJ2-2, with D possibly matching TRBD1 (5 bases). This CDR3 region has 12 residues. V was pared by 0 bases and J by 9 bases, with 8 bases between. Germline V gene sequence: CDR1 GTSNPN, CDR2 SVGIG (reference sequence). The CDR3, as DNA: TGTGCCTGGAGTGTACAGGTCCGGGAGCTGTTTTTT. Protein product: CAWSVQVRELFF.

This chain uses TRBV9 with TRBJ2-2; D not resolved. The CDR3 is 14 residues long. Trimming left V 1 base short and J 1 base short, with 5 bases between. The germline V gene has CDR1 SGDLS and CDR2 YYNGEE. Written as DNA, the CDR3 is TGTGCCAGCAGCGTATCCAGGAACACCGGGGAGCTGTTTTTT. This gives the protein CASSVSRNTGELFF. Using reference TRBV9 and TRBJ2-2 for the parts outside the CDR3, the full variable domain is DSGVTQTPKHLITATGQRVTLRCSPRSGDLSVYWYQQSLDQGLQFLIQYYNGEERAKGNILERFSAQQFPDLHSELNLSSLELGDSALYFCASSVSRNTGELFFGEGSRLTVL.

This clone was seen a few times. The rearrangement links TRBV21-1 to TRBJ2-7; the DNA was not compared with TRBD1, the D call given in the table. TRBV21-1 is listed as a pseudogene. There are 17 residues in the CDR3. CDR3 nucleotide sequence: TGTGCCAGCAGCAAAGTTTACAGGAAACGTATAACCTACGAGCAGTACTTC. This encodes CASSKVYRKRITYEQYF.

This clone occurred many times. The chain uses TRBV14 and TRBJ1-1; D is uncertain. V was shortened by 3 bases and J by 3 bases, with 2 bases between the two germline ends. The germline CDR1 and CDR2 sequences are SGHDN and FVKESK. This CDR3 comprises 11 residues. The CDR3: CASSHYTEAFF. The CDR3 nucleotides read TGTGCCAGCAGCCATTACACTGAAGCTTTCTTT.

The chain combines TRBV2 with TRBJ2-5, with TRBD1 matching over 10 bases. V was clipped by 9 bases and J by 3 bases; unmatched bases: 10. The CDR3 has 15 amino acids. Germline CDR1 and CDR2: SNHLY and FYNNEI. CDR3 sequence: CAREQGTGDEETQYF. The CDR3 DNA reads TGTGCCAGAGAACAAGGGACAGGGGACGAAGAGACCCAGTACTTC.

This chain uses TRBV5-1 with TRBJ2-1; D is perhaps TRBD1 (7 bases). CDR1 is SGHRS, CDR2 YFSETQ, per germline. Trimming stripped 9 bases from V and 6 bases from J, with 16 bases between. The CDR3 has 13 residues. The CDR3 coding sequence is TGCGCCACCCAGGAGGGGGCCTCCAATGAGCAGTTCTTC. Translating gives CATQEGASNEQFF.

This rearrangement joins TRBV20-1 to TRBJ2-5; the D is unclear. The CDR3 sequence is 11 residues long. CDR1 and CDR2 from the germline V gene are DFQATT and SNEGSKA (reference sequence). V was trimmed by 7 bases and J by 5 bases, leaving 11 bases between them. The CDR3 region has the DNA TGCAGTGGGCCCCTGAGGGAGACCCAGTACTTC. It is translated as CSGPLRETQYF.

The chain links TRBV6-5 to TRBJ2-4; 9 bases map to TRBD1. The CDR3 spans 15 residues. Germline lookup yields CDR1 MNHEY and CDR2 SVGAGI. J was trimmed by 0 bases and V by 6 bases; bases with no gene match: 3. Here the CDR3 reads CASRTGGLAKNIQYF. The CDR3 bases are TGTGCCAGCAGGACAGGGGGACTAGCCAAAAACATTCAGTACTTC.

This clone was found a few times. V usage is TRBV7-2 and J usage is TRBJ2-3, with 7 bases fitting TRBD1. V lost 5 bases and J lost 5; bases outside the gene matches: 10. The CDR3 is made up of 15 amino acids. Per the germline V gene, CDR1 is SGHTA and CDR2 is FQGNSA. CDR3 nucleotides: TGTGCCAGCAGCCCAGACAGGGAGATAGGAGATACGCAGTATTTT. It encodes CASSPDREIGDTQYF.

This clone was detected a few times. The chain employs TRBV28 and TRBJ1-2; weak D call: TRBD1 (5 bases). V shed 6 bases and J shed 8 bases, with 19 bases lying between them. This CDR3 is built from 14 residues. The germline gives CDR1 MDHEN, CDR2 SYDVKM. Written as DNA, the CDR3 is TGTGCCAGCAGCTTCGGAGGACAATCAGCCGGCTACACCTTC. Translating gives CASSFGGQSAGYTF.

This clone was detected only a few times. V and J are TRBV19 and TRBJ1-1; D perhaps matches TRBD1 (6 bases). Trimming stripped 4 bases from V and 4 bases from J, with 13 bases between. The CDR3 loop spans 14 amino acids. Germline CDR1 LNHDA, CDR2 SQIVND (reference sequence). CDR3 region: CASSKQGTGTEAFF. The CDR3 DNA follows: TGTGCCAGTAGTAAACAGGGTACAGGCACTGAAGCTTTCTTT.

The genes are TRBV18 and TRBJ2-7; 13 positions match TRBD2. CDR3 length: 16 residues. Germline values: CDR1 KGHSH, CDR2 LQKENI. Unmatched junction bases numbered 9, after V lost 4 bases and J lost 6 bases. CDR3 DNA sequence: TGTGCCAGCTCACTCGCAACGGGACTAGCGGGATTCGAGCAGTACTTC. This encodes CASSLATGLAGFEQYF.

The V call is TRBV29-1, the J call TRBJ2-3; D is perhaps TRBD2 (6 bases). V gave up 4 bases and J gave up 5 bases, with 16 bases separating them. Germline-derived CDR1 and CDR2 are SQVTM and ANQGSEA. This CDR3 is 14 amino acids long. CDR3 sequence reads: CSVVDSGMGDTQYF. The CDR3 DNA follows: TGCAGCGTTGTGGATAGCGGCATGGGAGATACGCAGTATTTT.

A word on this clone: A junction boundary mismatches the germline segment, possibly from a read error. The V gene is TRBV7-7, the J gene TRBJ2-2; 7 bases align to TRBD1. Germline loops: CDR1 SSHAT, CDR2 FNYEAQ (reference sequence). The CDR3 runs to 13 residues. Here the CDR3 DNA reads TGTGCTAGCAGCTTAGACAGGGCCGGGGAGCTGTTTTTT. Its protein is CASSLDRAGELFF.

This clone came up a few times. As DNA, the CDR3 is TGTGCCAGCAGCCAAGAAGGCAACTCTGGAAACACCATATATTTT. This translates into CASSQEGNSGNTIYF. This chain joins TRBV4-2 and TRBJ1-3; D unresolved. Trimming pared 0 bases from V and 0 bases from J, leaving 6 bases between. Per the germline V gene, CDR1 is LGHNA and CDR2 is YNFKEQ. The CDR3 has 15 amino acids.

Only a few counts were recorded for this clone. The sample contains more than one DNA sequence encoding this CDR3. The chain uses TRBV7-2 and TRBJ2-6; no clear D. Trimming shortened V by 1 base and J by 4 bases, and 5 bases separated the two germline ends. This CDR3 comprises 14 residues. CDR1 is SGHTA, CDR2 FQGNSA, per germline. The CDR3 sequence is CASSLGTGANVLTF. CDR3 sequence (DNA): TGTGCCAGCAGCTTAGGAACAGGGGCCAACGTCCTGACTTTC.

V usage is TRBV4-3 and J usage is TRBJ2-1; no clear D gene. CDR3 size: 16 residues. The ends were cut back, 0 bases at V and 4 bases at J, with 13 bases in the middle. Per the germline V gene, CDR1 is LGHNA and CDR2 is YSLEER. DNA for the CDR3: TGCGCCAGCAGCCAAGATGGCCACCGTGGTTACAATGAGCAGTTCTTC. Translation gives CASSQDGHRGYNEQFF.

This clone was counted only a few times. Other DNA sequences in this specimen translate into the identical CDR3. The chain has TRBV30 and TRBJ1-3, with no clear D. Germline assignment: CDR1 GTSNPN and CDR2 SVGIG (reference sequence). V was cut by 0 bases and J by 4 bases, with 4 bases left in between. There are 12 residues in the CDR3. The CDR3 is CAWSVVGNTIYF. The CDR3 DNA is TGTGCCTGGAGTGTAGTGGGAAACACCATATATTTT. The full variable domain, completed using reference TRBV30 and TRBJ1-3, is SQTIHQWPATLVQPVGSPLSLECTVEGTSNPNLYWYRQAAGRGLQLLFYSVGIGQISSEVPQNLSASRPQDRQFILSSKKLLLSDSGFYLCAWSVVGNTIYFGEGSWLTVV.

In this sample, this clone turned up a few times. This chain connects TRBV9 to TRBJ1-1; possibly TRBD1 for D (5 bases). Trimming pared 3 bases from V and 1 base from J, leaving 13 bases between. Per the germline V gene, CDR1 is SGDLS and CDR2 is YYNGEE. The CDR3 sequence is 15 residues long. The CDR3 DNA follows: TGTGCCAGCAGCGAGGGGCAGCAGCGGAACACTGAAGCTTTCTTT. Amino acids: CASSEGQQRNTEAFF.

This clone appeared a few times. This chain connects TRBV2 to TRBJ2-1; 11 nucleotides match TRBD2. J lost 9 bases, V lost 7 bases, and 8 bases had no gene match. The CDR3 loop spans 14 amino acids. The V gene's germline CDR1 is SNHLY and CDR2 FYNNEI. CDR3 residues: CASNPGTSGGEQFF. The CDR3 DNA follows: TGTGCCAGCAATCCCGGGACTAGCGGCGGTGAGCAGTTCTTC.

In this sample, this clone turned up a few times. The V call is TRBV7-2, the J call TRBJ1-2; D is perhaps TRBD1 (6 bases). CDR3 size: 16 residues. V shed 0 bases and J shed 6 bases, with 17 bases lying between them. CDR1 and CDR2 from the germline V gene are SGHTA and FQGNSA. The CDR3 here is CASSLAILGQSNGYTF. CDR3 bases: TGTGCCAGCAGCTTAGCTATACTTGGACAGTCTAATGGCTACACCTTC.

This sequence joins TRBV14 and TRBJ1-4; D ambiguous. The CDR3 has 11 residues. Trimming stripped 2 bases from V and 11 bases from J, with 6 bases between. Per germline, CDR1 SGHDN and CDR2 FVKESK. CDR3 bases: TGTGCCAGCAGCCAACACCAGAAACTGTTTTTT. It specifies CASSQHQKLFF.